This passage covers 18 T cell receptor beta chains from one sample sequenced in a study of T-cell memory formation after mild COVID-19. A single record per CDR3 protein comes from TCRdb applying MiXCR to the 5' RACE reads. The repertoire includes over 450,000 distinct CDR3 sequences, roughly 22% of them detected once, and around 12% sits in the top ten. The sequenced sample was PBMCs or a T cell subset sorted from them (not recorded which). All receptors come from an adult woman who had mild COVID-19 (a few samples of this study predate the infection). Cell type and time point are not known.

CDR3 amino acids: CASTLAGAGSYEQYF. Here the CDR3 DNA reads TGTGCCAGCACCCTAGCGGGAGCGGGATCCTACGAGCAGTACTTC. The chain links TRBV28 to TRBJ2-7; 10 bases line up with TRBD2. This CDR3 is 15 amino acids long. Germline CDR1 is MDHEN and CDR2 is SYDVKM. With 7 bases clipped from V and 1 base from J, the junction kept 7 bases outside the gene matches.

This chain links TRBV5-1 with TRBJ1-2, with TRBD1 matching over 12 bases. The CDR3 runs to 14 residues. V was clipped by 3 bases and J by 6 bases; unmatched bases: 3. Germline values: CDR1 SGHRS, CDR2 YFSETQ. The CDR3 protein is CASSSGQGAHGYTF. The CDR3 DNA reads TGCGCCAGCAGCTCGGGACAGGGGGCGCATGGCTACACCTTC.

The gene calls are TRBV7-9 and TRBJ2-3, with unresolved D. The V end lost 5 bases, the J end lost 2 bases, and 11 bases lay between the germline ends. Looked up from germline, CDR1 is SEHNR and CDR2 is FQNEAQ (reference sequence). The CDR3 consists of 14 residues. This CDR3 reads CASSLGLITDTQYF. CDR3 DNA sequence: TGTGCCAGCAGCCTCGGGCTTATCACAGATACGCAGTATTTT.

This clonotype has a handful of counts. J is TRBJ2-7 and V is TRBV12-3 or TRBV12-4; D gene ambiguous. The germline V and J ends were trimmed by 6 bases and 3 bases, with 9 bases remaining between them. This CDR3 comprises 12 residues. In DNA, the CDR3 is TGTGCCAGCAGGGGCAGCTTCTACGAGCAGTACTTC. This gives the protein CASRGSFYEQYF.

This clonotype has a handful of counts. This CDR3 reads CAISNAPHGVAEAFF. The CDR3 bases are TGTGCCATCAGTAATGCCCCGCATGGGGTGGCTGAAGCTTTCTTT. This rearrangement joins TRBV10-3 to TRBJ1-1, with unresolved D. Germline V gene lookup returns CDR1 ENHRY and CDR2 SYGVKD. The CDR3 length is 15 residues. Trimming took 5 bases from V and 6 from J, leaving 19 bases between them.

The chain carries TRBV28 and TRBJ1-2, with D hard to call. V lost 7 bases, J lost 2 bases, and 11 bases lay in between. The CDR3 extends over 13 amino acids. Germline-derived CDR1 and CDR2 are MDHEN and SYDVKM. The CDR3 loop is CASTLTENYGYTF. The CDR3 DNA is TGTGCCAGCACCTTGACCGAAAACTATGGCTACACCTTC.

The CDR3 loop reads CASSAGPNNQPQHF. DNA for the CDR3: TGTGCCAGCAGCGCAGGACCTAATAATCAGCCCCAGCATTTT. V gene TRBV7-2 combines with J gene TRBJ1-5; D gene ambiguous. The CDR3 loop spans 14 amino acids. The ends were cut back, 5 bases at V and 4 bases at J, with 12 bases in the middle. Germline-derived CDR1 and CDR2 are SGHTA and FQGNSA.

This clonotype was seen a few times. The chain uses TRBV5-8 and TRBJ2-7; the match to TRBD1 covers 7 bases. Germline V lookup: CDR1 SGHTS, CDR2 YDEGEE. Trimming at V came to 3 bases and at J to 7 bases, leaving 7 bases not matched to a gene. The CDR3 consists of 13 residues. DNA for the CDR3: TGTGCCAGCAGCTACGACAGGGTGGGGGAGCAGTACTTC. It is translated as CASSYDRVGEQYF.

In its sample, this clonotype was seen a few times. The chain uses TRBV5-1 and TRBJ2-3, with D uncertain. Trimming stripped 0 bases from V and 7 bases from J, with 9 bases between. CDR1 and CDR2 from the germline V gene are SGHRS and YFSETQ. This CDR3 has 13 residues. The chain's CDR3 is CASSLDPAYTQYF. The CDR3 DNA reads TGCGCCAGCAGCTTGGATCCGGCTTATACGCAGTATTTT.

The chain recombines TRBV6-2 or TRBV6-3 with TRBJ2-7, with TRBD2 matching over 7 bases. Germline-derived CDR1 and CDR2 are MNHEY and SVGEGT. The CDR3 length is 15 residues. Unmatched junction bases numbered 9, after V lost 6 bases and J lost 1 base. The DNA for the CDR3 is TGTGCCAGCAGGGCGGCTAGCGGTTCATCCTACGAGCAGTACTTC. This translates into CASRAASGSSYEQYF.

This clonotype was picked up a small number of times. The chain links TRBV6-5 to TRBJ1-5; D is uncertain. This CDR3 region has 14 residues. CDR1 MNHEY and CDR2 SVGAGI come from the germline V gene. V lost 6 bases and J 4 bases, leaving 13 bases between the germline ends. The CDR3 coding sequence is TGTGCCAGCAGCACCAGAGAAGGGAATCAGCCCCAGCATTTT. Amino acids: CASSTREGNQPQHF.

The chain recombines TRBV5-5 with TRBJ1-2; 10 bases align to TRBD1. The CDR3 consists of 16 residues. The J segment lost 2 bases and the V segment lost 2 bases, leaving 6 bases of the junction unmatched. Germline V lookup: CDR1 SGHKS, CDR2 YYEKEE (reference sequence). This CDR3 reads CASSFMTGGLNYGYTF. CDR3 nucleotide sequence: TGTGCCAGCAGCTTTATGACAGGGGGCCTGAACTATGGCTACACCTTC.

This clonotype was seen more than once but under ten times. V gene TRBV5-1 combines with J gene TRBJ2-2; D gene ambiguous. CDR1 is SGHRS, CDR2 YFSETQ, per germline. CDR3 length: 15 residues. Trimming stripped 2 bases from V and 4 bases from J, with 12 bases between. The CDR3 is CASSFTQGATGELFF. As DNA, the CDR3 is TGCGCCAGCAGCTTTACCCAAGGAGCCACCGGGGAGCTGTTTTTT.

This clonotype was observed a handful of times. V usage is TRBV15 and J usage is TRBJ2-1; 13 positions match TRBD2. This CDR3 has 18 residues. Trimming removed 3 bases from V and 2 bases from J; junction bases left unmatched: 7. Per the germline V gene, CDR1 is LNHNV and CDR2 is YYDKDF (reference sequence). The CDR3 spells CATSSGTSGIIPYNEQFF. The DNA of the CDR3 is TGTGCCACCAGCAGTGGGACTAGCGGGATAATCCCCTACAATGAGCAGTTCTTC.

This clonotype was counted only a few times. The V call is TRBV6-2 or TRBV6-3, the J call TRBJ2-7, with 9 positions matching TRBD2. CDR1 and CDR2 from the germline V gene are MNHEY and SVGEGT. With V trimmed by 6 bases and J by 3 bases, 0 bases remained unmatched. The CDR3 spans 12 residues. CDR3 loop: CASRTSGYEQYF. CDR3 DNA: TGTGCCAGCAGGACTAGCGGCTACGAGCAGTACTTC.

This clonotype was seen a handful of times. The chain uses TRBV13 and TRBJ1-1, with 7 bases lining up with TRBD1. J gave up 1 base and V 5 bases, and 10 bases lay outside the gene matches. The CDR3 is 16 residues long. The germline V gene encodes CDR1 PRHDT and CDR2 FYEKMQ (reference sequence). In DNA form, the CDR3 reads TGTGCCAGCAGCAGAAGACAGGGCGGGGGGAACACTGAAGCTTTCTTT. Amino acids: CASSRRQGGGNTEAFF.

To note about this clonotype: An end of the junction does not agree with germline; a read error may underlie this. This chain connects TRBV6-6 to TRBJ2-4, with a tentative D call TRBD2 (7 bases). Germline V gene lookup returns CDR1 MNHNY and CDR2 SVGAGI (reference sequence). CDR3 length: 13 amino acids. CDR3: CASGGASKNMQYF. For the CDR3, the DNA is TGTGCCAGCGGGGGGGCTAGCAAAAACATGCAGTACTTC.

The chain has TRBV7-2 and TRBJ2-3; 10 nucleotides align to TRBD2. Germline loops: CDR1 SGHTA, CDR2 FQGNSA. The CDR3 runs to 16 residues. The junction had 5 bases not matched to a gene; V was cut back by 3 bases and J by 2 bases. CDR3 residues: CASSFLAGVPTDTQYF. The CDR3 DNA follows: TGTGCCAGCAGCTTTCTAGCGGGAGTGCCCACAGATACGCAGTATTTT.